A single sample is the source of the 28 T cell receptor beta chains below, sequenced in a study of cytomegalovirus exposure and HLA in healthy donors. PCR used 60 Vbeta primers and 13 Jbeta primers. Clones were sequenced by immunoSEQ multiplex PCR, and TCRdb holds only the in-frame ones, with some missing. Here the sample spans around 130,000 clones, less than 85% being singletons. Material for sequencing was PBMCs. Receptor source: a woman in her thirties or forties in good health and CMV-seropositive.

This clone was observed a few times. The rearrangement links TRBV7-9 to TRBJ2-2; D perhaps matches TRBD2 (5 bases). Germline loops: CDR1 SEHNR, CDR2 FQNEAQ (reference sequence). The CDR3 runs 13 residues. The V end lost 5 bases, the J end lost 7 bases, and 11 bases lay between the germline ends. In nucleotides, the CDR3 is TGTGCCAGCAGCCCCCCCGAGGGCGGGGAGCTGTTTTTT. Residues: CASSPPEGGELFF.

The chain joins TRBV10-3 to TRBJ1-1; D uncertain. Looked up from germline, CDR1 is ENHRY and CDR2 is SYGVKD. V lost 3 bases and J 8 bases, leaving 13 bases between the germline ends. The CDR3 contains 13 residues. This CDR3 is CAISEYSRGEAFF. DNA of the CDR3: TGTGCCATCAGTGAATATTCGCGCGGGGAAGCTTTCTTT.

CDR3 amino acids: CSLRGQQETQYF. The CDR3 bases are TGCAGCCTCCGCGGGCAGCAAGAGACCCAGTACTTC. The V gene is TRBV29-1, the J gene TRBJ2-5, with D tentatively TRBD2 (5 bases). This CDR3 has 12 residues. Trimming took 8 bases from V and 2 from J, leaving 12 bases between them. CDR1 and CDR2 from the germline V gene are SQVTM and ANQGSEA. The full variable domain, completed using reference TRBV29-1 and TRBJ2-5, is SAVISQKPSRDICQRGTSLTIQCQVDSQVTMMFWYRQQPGQSLTLIATANQGSEATYESGFVIDKFPISRPNLTFSTLTVSNMSPEDSSIYLCSLRGQQETQYFGPGTRLLVL.

The DNA of the CDR3 is TGTGCCAGCAGCCAAGCGGTCCATAAGCCCCAGCATTTT. Translating gives CASSQAVHKPQHF. The chain combines TRBV14 with TRBJ1-5; D is unclear. Germline CDR1 SGHDN, CDR2 FVKESK. With 1 base removed from V and 8 bases from J, the gap between germline ends came to 9 bases. The CDR3 extends over 13 amino acids. Full variable domain (outside the CDR3, taken from reference TRBV14 and TRBJ1-5): EAGVTQFPSHSVIEKGQTVTLRCDPISGHDNLYWYRRVMGKEIKFLLHFVKESKQDESGMPNNRFLAERTGGTYSTLKVQPAELEDSGVYFCASSQAVHKPQHFGDGTRLSIL.

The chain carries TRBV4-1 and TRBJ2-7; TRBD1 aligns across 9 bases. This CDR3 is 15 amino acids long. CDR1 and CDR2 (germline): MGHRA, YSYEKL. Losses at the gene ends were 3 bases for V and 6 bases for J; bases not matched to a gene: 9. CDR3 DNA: TGCGCCAGCAGCCATGCCGGGACAGGGAAGGCCGAGCAGTACTTC. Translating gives CASSHAGTGKAEQYF.

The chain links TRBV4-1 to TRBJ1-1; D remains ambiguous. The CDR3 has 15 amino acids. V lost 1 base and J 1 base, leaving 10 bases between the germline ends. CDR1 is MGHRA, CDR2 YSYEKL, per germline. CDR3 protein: CASSQVLFGNTEAFF. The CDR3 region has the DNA TGCGCCAGCAGCCAAGTATTGTTCGGGAACACTGAAGCTTTCTTT.

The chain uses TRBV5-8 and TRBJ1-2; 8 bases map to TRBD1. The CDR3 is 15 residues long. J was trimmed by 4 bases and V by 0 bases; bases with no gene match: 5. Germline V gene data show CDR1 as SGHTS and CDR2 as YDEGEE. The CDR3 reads CASSLGTGFGYGYTF. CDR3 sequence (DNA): TGTGCCAGCAGCTTGGGGACAGGGTTCGGCTATGGCTACACCTTC.

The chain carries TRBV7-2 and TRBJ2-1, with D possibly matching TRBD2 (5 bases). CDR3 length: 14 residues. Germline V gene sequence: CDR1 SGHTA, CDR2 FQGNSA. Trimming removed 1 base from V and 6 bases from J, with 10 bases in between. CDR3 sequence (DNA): TGTGCCAGCAGCTTAGTATGGGGAGCCAATGAGCAGTTCTTC. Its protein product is CASSLVWGANEQFF. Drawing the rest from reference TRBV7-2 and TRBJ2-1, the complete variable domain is GAGVSQSPSNKVTEKGKDVELRCDPISGHTALYWYRQSLGQGLEFLIYFQGNSAPDKSGLPSDRFSAERTGGSVSTLTIQRTQQEDSAVYLCASSLVWGANEQFFGPGTRLTVL.

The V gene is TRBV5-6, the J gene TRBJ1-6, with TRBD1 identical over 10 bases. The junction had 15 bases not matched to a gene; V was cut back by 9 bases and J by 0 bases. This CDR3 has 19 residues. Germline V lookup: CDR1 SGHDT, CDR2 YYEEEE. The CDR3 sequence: CAISRGTGVKGSYNSPLHF. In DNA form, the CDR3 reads TGTGCCATCTCAAGGGGGACAGGGGTAAAAGGCTCCTATAATTCACCCCTCCACTTT.

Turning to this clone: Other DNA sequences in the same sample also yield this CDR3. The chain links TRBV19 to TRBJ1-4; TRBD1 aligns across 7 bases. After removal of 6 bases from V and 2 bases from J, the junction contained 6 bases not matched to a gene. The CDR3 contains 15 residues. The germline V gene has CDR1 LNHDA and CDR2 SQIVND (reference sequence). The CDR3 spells CASRAGGATNEKLFF. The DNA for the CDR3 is TGTGCCAGTAGGGCAGGGGGAGCGACTAATGAAAAACTGTTTTTT.

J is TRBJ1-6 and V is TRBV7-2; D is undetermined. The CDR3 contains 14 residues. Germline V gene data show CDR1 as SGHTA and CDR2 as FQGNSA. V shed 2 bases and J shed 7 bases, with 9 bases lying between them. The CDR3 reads CASSLRSPNSPLHF. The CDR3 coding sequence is TGTGCCAGCAGCTTAAGGAGCCCCAATTCACCCCTCCACTTT.

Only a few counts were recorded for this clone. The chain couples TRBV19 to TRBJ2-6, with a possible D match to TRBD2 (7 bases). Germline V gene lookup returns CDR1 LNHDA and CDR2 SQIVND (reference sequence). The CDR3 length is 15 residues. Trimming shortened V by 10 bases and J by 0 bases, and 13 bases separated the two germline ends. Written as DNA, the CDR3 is TGTGCCACCGAGGGGGGGAACTCTGGGGCCAACGTCCTGACTTTC. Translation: CATEGGNSGANVLTF.

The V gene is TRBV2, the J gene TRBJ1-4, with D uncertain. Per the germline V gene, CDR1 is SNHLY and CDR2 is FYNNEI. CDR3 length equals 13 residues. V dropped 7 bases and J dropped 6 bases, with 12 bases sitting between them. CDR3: CASTVRVDEKLFF. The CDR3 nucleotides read TGTGCCAGCACGGTCCGTGTGGATGAAAAACTGTTTTTT.

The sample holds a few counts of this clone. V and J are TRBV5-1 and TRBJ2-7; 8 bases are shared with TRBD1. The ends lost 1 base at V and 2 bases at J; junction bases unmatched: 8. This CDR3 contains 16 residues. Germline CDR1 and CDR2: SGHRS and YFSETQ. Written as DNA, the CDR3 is TGCGCCAGCAGCTTGCCCTCCAGGGGGCTCACCTACGAGCAGTACTTC. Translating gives CASSLPSRGLTYEQYF.

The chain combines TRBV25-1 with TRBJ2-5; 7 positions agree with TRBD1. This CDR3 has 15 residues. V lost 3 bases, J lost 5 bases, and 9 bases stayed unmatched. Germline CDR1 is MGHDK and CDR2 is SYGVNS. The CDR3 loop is CASSDQRGPLETQYF. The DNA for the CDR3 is TGTGCCAGCAGTGATCAGAGGGGGCCGTTGGAGACCCAGTACTTC.

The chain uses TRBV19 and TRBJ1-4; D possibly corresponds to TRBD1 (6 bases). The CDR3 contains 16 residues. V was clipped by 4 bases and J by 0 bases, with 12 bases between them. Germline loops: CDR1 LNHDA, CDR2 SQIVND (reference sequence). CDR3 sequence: CASSRSGTTTNEKLFF. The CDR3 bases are TGTGCCAGTAGTAGGAGCGGGACAACAACTAATGAAAAACTGTTTTTT.

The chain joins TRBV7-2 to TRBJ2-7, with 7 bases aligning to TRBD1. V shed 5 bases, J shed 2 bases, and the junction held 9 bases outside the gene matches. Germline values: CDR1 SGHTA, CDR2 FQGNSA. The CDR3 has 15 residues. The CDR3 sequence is CASSLTGASTYEQYF. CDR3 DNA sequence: TGTGCCAGCAGCCTCACAGGGGCAAGTACCTACGAGCAGTACTTC.

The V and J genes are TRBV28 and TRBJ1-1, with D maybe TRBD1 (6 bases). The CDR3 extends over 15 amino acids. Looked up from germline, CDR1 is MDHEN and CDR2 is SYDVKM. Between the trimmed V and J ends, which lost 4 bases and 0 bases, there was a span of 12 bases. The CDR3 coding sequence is TGTGCCAGCAGTTCCCCGGGGGGCCTGAACACTGAAGCTTTCTTT. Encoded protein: CASSSPGGLNTEAFF. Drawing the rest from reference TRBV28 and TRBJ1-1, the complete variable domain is DVKVTQSSRYLVKRTGEKVFLECVQDMDHENMFWYRQDPGLGLRLIYFSYDVKMKEKGDIPEGYSVSREKKERFSLILESASTNQTSMYLCASSSPGGLNTEAFFGQGTRLTVV.

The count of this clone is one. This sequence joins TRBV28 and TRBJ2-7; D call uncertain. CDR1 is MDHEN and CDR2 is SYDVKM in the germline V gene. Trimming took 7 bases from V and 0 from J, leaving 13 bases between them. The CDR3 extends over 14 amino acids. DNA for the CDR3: TGTGCCAGCACCCAAGGCGGCAGCTCCTACGAGCAGTACTTC. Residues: CASTQGGSSYEQYF.

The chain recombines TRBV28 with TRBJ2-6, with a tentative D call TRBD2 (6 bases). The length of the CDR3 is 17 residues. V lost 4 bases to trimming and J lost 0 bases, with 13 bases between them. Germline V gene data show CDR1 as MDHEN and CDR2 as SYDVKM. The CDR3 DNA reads TGTGCCAGCAGTTGGGGGGACGGAAGCTCTGGGGCCAACGTCCTGACTTTC. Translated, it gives CASSWGDGSSGANVLTF.

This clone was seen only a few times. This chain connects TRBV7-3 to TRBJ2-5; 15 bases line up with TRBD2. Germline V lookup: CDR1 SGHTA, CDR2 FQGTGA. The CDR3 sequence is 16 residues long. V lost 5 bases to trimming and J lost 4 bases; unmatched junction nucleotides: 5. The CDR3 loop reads CASSPRTSGGGETQYF. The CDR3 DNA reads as TGTGCCAGCAGCCCACGGACTAGCGGGGGGGGAGAGACCCAGTACTTC. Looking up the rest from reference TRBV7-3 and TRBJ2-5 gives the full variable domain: GAGVSQTPSNKVTEKGKYVELRCDPISGHTALYWYRQSLGQGPEFLIYFQGTGAADDSGLPNDRFFAVRPEGSVSTLKIQRTERGDSAVYLCASSPRTSGGGETQYFGPGTRLLVL.

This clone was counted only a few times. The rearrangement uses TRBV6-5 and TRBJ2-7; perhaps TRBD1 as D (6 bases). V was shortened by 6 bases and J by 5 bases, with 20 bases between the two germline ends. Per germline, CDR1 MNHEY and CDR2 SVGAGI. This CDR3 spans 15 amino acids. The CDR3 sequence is CASSPLTGLRNEQYF. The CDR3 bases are TGTGCCAGCAGCCCCCTGACAGGTTTGAGGAACGAGCAGTACTTC.

In DNA, the CDR3 is TGCGCCAGCAGCCTACGCGCGGGGAACACCGGGGAGCTGTTTTTT. Translation gives CASSLRAGNTGELFF. The V call is TRBV5-1, the J call TRBJ2-2; D possibly corresponds to TRBD2 (5 bases). The CDR3 spans 15 residues. Between the trimmed V and J ends, which lost 4 bases and 1 base, there was a span of 11 bases. In germline, CDR1 is SGHRS, CDR2 YFSETQ.

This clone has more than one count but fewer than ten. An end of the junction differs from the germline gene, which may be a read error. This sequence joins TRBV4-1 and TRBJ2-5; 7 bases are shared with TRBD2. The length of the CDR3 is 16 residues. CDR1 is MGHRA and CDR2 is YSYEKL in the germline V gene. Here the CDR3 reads CASSQDLEGGRETQYF. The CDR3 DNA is TGTGCCAGCAGCCAAGATTTGGAGGGAGGGCGAGAGACCCAGTACTTC.

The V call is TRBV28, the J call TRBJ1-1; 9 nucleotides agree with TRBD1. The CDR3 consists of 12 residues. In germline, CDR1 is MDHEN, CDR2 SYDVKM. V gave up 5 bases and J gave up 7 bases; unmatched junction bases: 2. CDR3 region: CASSGTGSEAFF. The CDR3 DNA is TGTGCCAGCAGTGGGACAGGGAGTGAAGCTTTCTTT.

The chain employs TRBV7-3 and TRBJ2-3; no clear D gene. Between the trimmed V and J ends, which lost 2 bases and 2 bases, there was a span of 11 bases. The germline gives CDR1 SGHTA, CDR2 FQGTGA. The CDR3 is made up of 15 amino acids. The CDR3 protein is CASSLVPVPTDTQYF. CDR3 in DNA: TGTGCCAGCAGCTTAGTCCCCGTCCCCACAGATACGCAGTATTTT.

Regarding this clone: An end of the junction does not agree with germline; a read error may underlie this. CDR3 nucleotides: TGTGCCAGCAGCTTAGGACAGCGGGAGTTTTTGGGTTTT. Translating gives CASSLGQREFLGF. J is TRBJ1-1 and V is TRBV7-2; D perhaps matches TRBD1 (5 bases). From germline, CDR1 is SGHTA and CDR2 FQGNSA. This CDR3 comprises 13 residues.

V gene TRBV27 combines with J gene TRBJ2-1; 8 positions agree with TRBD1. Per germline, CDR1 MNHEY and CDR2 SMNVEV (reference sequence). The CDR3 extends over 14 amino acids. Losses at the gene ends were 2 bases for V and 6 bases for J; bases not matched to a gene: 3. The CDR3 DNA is TGTGCCAGCAGTTTACAGGGGGCGGTCAATGAGCAGTTCTTC. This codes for CASSLQGAVNEQFF.